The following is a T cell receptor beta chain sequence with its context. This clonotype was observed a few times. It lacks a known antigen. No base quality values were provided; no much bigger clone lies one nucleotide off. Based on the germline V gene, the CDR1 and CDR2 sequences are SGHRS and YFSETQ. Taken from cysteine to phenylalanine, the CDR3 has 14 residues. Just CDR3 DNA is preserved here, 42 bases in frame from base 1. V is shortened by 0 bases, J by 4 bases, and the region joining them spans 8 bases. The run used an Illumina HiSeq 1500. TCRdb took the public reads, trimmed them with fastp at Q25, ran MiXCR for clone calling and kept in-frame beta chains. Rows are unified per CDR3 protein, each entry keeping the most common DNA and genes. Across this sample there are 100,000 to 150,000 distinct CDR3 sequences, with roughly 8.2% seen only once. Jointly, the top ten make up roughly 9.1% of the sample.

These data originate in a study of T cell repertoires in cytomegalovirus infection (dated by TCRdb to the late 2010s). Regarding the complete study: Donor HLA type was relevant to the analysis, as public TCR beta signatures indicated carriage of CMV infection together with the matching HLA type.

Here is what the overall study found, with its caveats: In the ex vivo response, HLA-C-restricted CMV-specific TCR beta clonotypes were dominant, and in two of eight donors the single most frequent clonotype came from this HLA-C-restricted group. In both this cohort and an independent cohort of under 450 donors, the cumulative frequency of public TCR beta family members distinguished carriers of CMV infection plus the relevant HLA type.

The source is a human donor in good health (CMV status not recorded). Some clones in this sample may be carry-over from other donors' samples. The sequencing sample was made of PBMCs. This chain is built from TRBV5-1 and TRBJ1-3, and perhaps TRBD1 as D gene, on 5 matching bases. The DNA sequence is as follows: TGCGCCAGCAGCTTGGACCAGGGAGGAAACACCATATATTTT. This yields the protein CASSLDQGGNTIYF.